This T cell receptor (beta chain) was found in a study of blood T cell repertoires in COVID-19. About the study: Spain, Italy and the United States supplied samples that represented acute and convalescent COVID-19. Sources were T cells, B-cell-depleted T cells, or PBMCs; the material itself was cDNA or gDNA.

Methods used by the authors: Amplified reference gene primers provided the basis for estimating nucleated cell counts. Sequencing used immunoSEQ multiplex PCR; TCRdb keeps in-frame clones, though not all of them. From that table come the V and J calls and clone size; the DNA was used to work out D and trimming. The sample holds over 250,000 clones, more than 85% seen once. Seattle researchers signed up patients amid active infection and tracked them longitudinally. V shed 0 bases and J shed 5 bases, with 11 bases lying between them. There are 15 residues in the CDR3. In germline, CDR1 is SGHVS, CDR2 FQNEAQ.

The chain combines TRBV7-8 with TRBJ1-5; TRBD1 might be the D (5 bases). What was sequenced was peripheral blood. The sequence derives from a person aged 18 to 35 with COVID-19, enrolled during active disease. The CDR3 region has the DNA TGTGCCAGCAGCTTAGCCGGGGGGGGATATCAGCCCCAGCATTTT. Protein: CASSLAGGGYQPQHF.